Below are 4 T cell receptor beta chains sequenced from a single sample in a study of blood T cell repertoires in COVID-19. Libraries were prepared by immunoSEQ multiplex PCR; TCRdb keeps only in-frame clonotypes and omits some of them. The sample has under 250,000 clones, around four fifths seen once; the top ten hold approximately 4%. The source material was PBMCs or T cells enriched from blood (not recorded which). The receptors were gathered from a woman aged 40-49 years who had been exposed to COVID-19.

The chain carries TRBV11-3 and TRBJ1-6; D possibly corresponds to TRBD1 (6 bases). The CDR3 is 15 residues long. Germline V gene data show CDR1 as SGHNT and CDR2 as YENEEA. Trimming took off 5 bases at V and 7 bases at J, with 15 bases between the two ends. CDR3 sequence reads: CASSTGQNRNSPLHF. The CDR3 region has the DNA TGTGCCAGCAGCACCGGACAGAACCGGAATTCACCCCTCCACTTT.

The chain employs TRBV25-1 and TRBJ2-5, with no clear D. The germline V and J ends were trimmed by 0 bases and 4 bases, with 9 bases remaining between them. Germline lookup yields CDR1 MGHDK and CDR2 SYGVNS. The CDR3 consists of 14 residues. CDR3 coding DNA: TGTGCCAGCAGTGAATATGGAGCTATAGAGACCCAGTACTTC. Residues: CASSEYGAIETQYF.

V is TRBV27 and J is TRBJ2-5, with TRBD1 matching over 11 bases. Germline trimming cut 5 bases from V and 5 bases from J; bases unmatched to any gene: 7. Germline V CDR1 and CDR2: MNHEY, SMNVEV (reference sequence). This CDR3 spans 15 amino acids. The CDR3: CASSAGTGGRETQYF. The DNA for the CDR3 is TGTGCCAGCAGTGCGGGGACAGGGGGGAGGGAGACCCAGTACTTC.

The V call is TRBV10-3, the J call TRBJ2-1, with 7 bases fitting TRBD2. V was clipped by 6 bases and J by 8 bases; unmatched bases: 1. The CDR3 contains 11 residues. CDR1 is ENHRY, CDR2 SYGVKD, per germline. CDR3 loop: CAIRAGDEQFF. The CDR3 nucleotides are TGTGCCATCAGGGCGGGGGATGAGCAGTTCTTC.